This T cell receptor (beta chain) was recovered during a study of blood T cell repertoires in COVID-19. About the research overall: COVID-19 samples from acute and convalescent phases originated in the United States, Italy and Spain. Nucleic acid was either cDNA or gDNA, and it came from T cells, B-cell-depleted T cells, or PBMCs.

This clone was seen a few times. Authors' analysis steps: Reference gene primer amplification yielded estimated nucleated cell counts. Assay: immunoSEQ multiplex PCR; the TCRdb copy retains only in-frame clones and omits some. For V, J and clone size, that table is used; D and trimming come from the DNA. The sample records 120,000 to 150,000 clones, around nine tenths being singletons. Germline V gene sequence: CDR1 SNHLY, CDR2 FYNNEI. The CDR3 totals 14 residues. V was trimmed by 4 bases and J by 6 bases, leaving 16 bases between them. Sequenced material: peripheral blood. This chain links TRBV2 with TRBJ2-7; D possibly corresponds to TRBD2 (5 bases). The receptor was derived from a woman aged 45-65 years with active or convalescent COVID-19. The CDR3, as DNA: TGTGCCAGCAGTGTGCGGGTTGCACTACTCGAGCAGTACTTC. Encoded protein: CASSVRVALLEQYF.